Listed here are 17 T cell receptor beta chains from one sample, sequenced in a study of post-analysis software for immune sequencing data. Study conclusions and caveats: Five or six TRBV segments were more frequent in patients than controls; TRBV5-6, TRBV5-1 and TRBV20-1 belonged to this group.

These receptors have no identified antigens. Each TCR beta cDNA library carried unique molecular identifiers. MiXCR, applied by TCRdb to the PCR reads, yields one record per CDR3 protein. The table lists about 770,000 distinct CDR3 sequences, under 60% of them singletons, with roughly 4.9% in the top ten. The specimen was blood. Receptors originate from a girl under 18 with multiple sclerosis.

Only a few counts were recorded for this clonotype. The CDR3 here is CSARGGTGWSDEQYF. The CDR3 coding sequence is TGCAGTGCTAGAGGGGGGACAGGGTGGTCGGACGAGCAGTACTTC. V is TRBV20-1 and J is TRBJ2-7, with 9 bases fitting TRBD1. Trimming took 1 base from V and 5 from J; bases not matched to a gene: 9. Germline values: CDR1 DFQATT, CDR2 SNEGSKA (reference sequence). The length of the CDR3 is 15 residues.

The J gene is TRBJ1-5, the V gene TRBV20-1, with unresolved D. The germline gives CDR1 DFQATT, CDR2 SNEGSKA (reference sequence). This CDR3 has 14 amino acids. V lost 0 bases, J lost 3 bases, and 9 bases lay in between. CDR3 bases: TGCAGTGCTAGAGATTTAGGGTCCAATCAGCCCCAGCATTTT. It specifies CSARDLGSNQPQHF.

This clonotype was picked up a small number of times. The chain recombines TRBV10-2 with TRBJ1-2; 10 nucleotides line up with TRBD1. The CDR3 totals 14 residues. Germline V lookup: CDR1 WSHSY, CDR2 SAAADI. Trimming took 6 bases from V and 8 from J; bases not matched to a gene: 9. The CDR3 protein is CASSVPGTGVGYTF. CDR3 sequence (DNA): TGCGCCAGCAGCGTACCTGGGACAGGGGTAGGCTACACCTTC.

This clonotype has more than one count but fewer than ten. The CDR3 spells CASSSDRAGYEQYF. CDR3 DNA sequence: TGTGCCAGCAGCTCGGACAGAGCGGGGTACGAGCAGTACTTC. The chain carries TRBV13 and TRBJ2-7; weak D call: TRBD2 (7 bases). This CDR3 contains 14 residues. Trimming removed 4 bases at V and 4 bases at J, with 14 bases between. Germline V gene data show CDR1 as PRHDT and CDR2 as FYEKMQ (reference sequence).

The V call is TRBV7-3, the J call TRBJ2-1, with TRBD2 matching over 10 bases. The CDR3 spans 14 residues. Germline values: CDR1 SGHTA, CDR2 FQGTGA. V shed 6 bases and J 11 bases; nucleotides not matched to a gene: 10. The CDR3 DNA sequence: TGTGCCAGCAGTCTCCTAGCGGGAGAGGGTAAGCAGTTCTTC. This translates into CASSLLAGEGKQFF.

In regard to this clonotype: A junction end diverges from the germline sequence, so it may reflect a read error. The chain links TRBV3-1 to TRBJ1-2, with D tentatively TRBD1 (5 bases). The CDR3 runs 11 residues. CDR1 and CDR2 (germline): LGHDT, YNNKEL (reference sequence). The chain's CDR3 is CASGQRGGYTF. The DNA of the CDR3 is TGTGCCAGCGGCCAACGGGGGGGCTACACCTTC.

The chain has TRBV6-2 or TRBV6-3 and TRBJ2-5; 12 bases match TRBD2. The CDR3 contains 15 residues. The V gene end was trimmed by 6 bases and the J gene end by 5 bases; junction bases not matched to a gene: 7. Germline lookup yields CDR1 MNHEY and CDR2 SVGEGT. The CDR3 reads CASRPSGRAGETQYF. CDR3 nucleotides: TGTGCCAGCAGACCTAGCGGGAGGGCCGGGGAGACCCAGTACTTC.

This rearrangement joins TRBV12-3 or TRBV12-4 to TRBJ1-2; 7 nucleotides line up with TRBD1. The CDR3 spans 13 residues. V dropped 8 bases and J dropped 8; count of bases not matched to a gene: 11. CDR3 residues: CASGPTGLRGYTF. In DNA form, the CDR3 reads TGTGCCAGCGGCCCGACAGGGCTACGCGGCTACACCTTC.

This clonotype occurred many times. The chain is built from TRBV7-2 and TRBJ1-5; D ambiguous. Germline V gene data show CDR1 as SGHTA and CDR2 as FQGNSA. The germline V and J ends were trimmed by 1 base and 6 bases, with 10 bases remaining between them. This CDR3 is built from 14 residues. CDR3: CASSLDGFTQPQHF. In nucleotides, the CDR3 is TGTGCCAGCAGCTTAGACGGGTTCACTCAGCCCCAGCATTTT. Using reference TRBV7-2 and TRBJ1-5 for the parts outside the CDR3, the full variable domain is GAGVSQSPSNKVTEKGKDVELRCDPISGHTALYWYRQSLGQGLEFLIYFQGNSAPDKSGLPSDRFSAERTGGSVSTLTIQRTQQEDSAVYLCASSLDGFTQPQHFGDGTRLSIL.

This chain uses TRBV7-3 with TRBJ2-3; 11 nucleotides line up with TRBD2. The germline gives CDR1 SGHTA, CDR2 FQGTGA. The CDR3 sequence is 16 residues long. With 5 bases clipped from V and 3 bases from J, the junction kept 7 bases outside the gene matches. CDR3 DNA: TGTGCCAGCAGCACCGGGACTAGCGGACCTACAGATACGCAGTATTTT. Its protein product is CASSTGTSGPTDTQYF.

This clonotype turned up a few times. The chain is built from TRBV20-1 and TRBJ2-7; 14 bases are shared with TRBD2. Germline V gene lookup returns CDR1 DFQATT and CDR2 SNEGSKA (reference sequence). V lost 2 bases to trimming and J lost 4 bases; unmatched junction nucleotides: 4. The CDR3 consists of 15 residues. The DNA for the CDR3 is TGCAGTGCTAGACTCGGGACTAGCGGGAGATACGAGCAGTACTTC. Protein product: CSARLGTSGRYEQYF.

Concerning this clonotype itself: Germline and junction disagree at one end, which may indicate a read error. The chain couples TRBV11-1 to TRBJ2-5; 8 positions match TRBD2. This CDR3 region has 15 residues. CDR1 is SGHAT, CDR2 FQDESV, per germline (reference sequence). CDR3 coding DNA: TGTGCCAGCAACTTAGCGGGGACCGCCCAAGAGACCCAGTACTTC. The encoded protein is CASNLAGTAQETQYF.

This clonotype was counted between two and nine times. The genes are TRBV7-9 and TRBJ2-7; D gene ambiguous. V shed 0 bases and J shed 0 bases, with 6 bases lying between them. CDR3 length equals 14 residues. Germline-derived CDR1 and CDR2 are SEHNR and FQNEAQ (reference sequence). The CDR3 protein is CASSLASFSYEQYF. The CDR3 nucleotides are TGTGCCAGCAGCTTAGCCAGTTTCTCCTACGAGCAGTACTTC.

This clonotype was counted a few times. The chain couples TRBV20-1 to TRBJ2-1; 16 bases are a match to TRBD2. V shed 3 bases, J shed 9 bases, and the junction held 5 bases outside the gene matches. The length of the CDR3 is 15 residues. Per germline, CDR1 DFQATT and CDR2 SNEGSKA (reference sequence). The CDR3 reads CSARGLAGGLGEQFF. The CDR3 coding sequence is TGCAGTGCTAGGGGACTAGCGGGAGGGCTTGGTGAGCAGTTCTTC.

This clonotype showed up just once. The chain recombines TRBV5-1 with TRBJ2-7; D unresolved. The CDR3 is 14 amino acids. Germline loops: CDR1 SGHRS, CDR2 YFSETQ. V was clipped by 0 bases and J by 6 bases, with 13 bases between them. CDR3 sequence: CASSLAGIVSEQYF. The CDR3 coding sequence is TGCGCCAGCAGCTTGGCAGGAATCGTAAGCGAGCAGTACTTC.

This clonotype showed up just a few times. The CDR3 nucleotides are TGTGCCATCAGTGAGCCGGACAGGGTCCAACGGTCCTACAATGAGCAGTTCTTC. Amino acid sequence: CAISEPDRVQRSYNEQFF. The chain is built from TRBV10-3 and TRBJ2-1, with 8 positions matching TRBD1. J gave up 1 base and V 2 bases, and 10 bases lay outside the gene matches. Germline V lookup: CDR1 ENHRY, CDR2 SYGVKD. This CDR3 spans 18 amino acids.

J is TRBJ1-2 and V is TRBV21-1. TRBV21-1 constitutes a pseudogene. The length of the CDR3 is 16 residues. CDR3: CASSKVGQSFNYGYTF. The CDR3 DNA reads TGTGCCAGCAGCAAAGTTGGTCAGTCATTTAACTATGGCTACACCTTC.